One sample yielded the 17 T cell receptor beta chains listed below, sequenced in a study of blood T cell repertoires in COVID-19. Sequenced by immunoSEQ multiplex PCR; TCRdb stores in-frame clones only, minus some. The sample records about 210,000 clones, roughly 81% being singletons. The specimen was peripheral blood. These receptors came from a woman aged 45-65 years with active or convalescent COVID-19.

The V and J genes are TRBV7-6 and TRBJ2-2; D may be TRBD2 (6 bases). Trimming took off 3 bases at V and 3 bases at J, with 8 bases between the two ends. Germline V gives CDR1 SGHVS, CDR2 FNYEAQ. The CDR3 is 14 amino acids. CDR3 region: CASSFGGDTGELFF. The DNA for the CDR3 is TGTGCCAGCAGCTTCGGAGGGGACACCGGGGAGCTGTTTTTT.

In nucleotides, the CDR3 is TGTGCCAGCAGCTTAGTGGCAGCTCGGGGAGACAATGAGCAGTTCTTC. It encodes CASSLVAARGDNEQFF. The genes are TRBV11-2 and TRBJ2-1, with a possible D match to TRBD2 (5 bases). The CDR3 sequence is 16 residues long. Between the trimmed V and J ends, which lost 1 base and 5 bases, there was a span of 15 bases. CDR1 is SGHAT and CDR2 is FQNNGV in the germline V gene.

The V and J genes are TRBV24-1 and TRBJ2-2, with D hard to call. V lost 3 bases and J 7 bases, leaving 8 bases between the germline ends. There are 13 residues in the CDR3. Germline V gene data show CDR1 as KGHDR and CDR2 as SFDVKD. The CDR3 DNA follows: TGTGCCACCAGTGATGACGGGTACGGGGAGCTGTTTTTT. Translated, it gives CATSDDGYGELFF.

The rearrangement uses TRBV2 and TRBJ1-5; 7 bases are a match to TRBD1. The CDR3 has 13 residues. Per germline, CDR1 SNHLY and CDR2 FYNNEI. V dropped 5 bases and J dropped 11; count of bases not matched to a gene: 9. Here the CDR3 DNA reads TGTGCCAGCAGTCCTACAGGGGTGGCGGCCCAGCATTTT. Its protein product is CASSPTGVAAQHF.

This clone has just one count. Other DNA sequences in the same sample also yield this CDR3. The chain joins TRBV12-3 or TRBV12-4 to TRBJ1-5; D unresolved. The CDR3 length is 13 residues. V lost 3 bases and J lost 5, with 8 bases in between. The CDR3 loop is CASSFAGDQPQHF. CDR3 nucleotide sequence: TGTGCCAGCAGTTTCGCCGGGGATCAGCCCCAGCATTTT.

The chain employs TRBV5-1 and TRBJ2-1; 8 bases map to TRBD2. The CDR3 is 16 residues long. Trimming removed 4 bases from V and 4 bases from J; junction bases left unmatched: 10. Germline V CDR1 and CDR2: SGHRS, YFSETQ. CDR3 nucleotide sequence: TGCGCCAGCAGCCCGGCCAGCGGGGGCCTTTACAATGAGCAGTTCTTC. Encoded protein: CASSPASGGLYNEQFF.

The chain's CDR3 is CSVGQGRDYGYTF. In nucleotides, the CDR3 is TGCAGCGTTGGCCAGGGGCGCGACTATGGCTACACCTTC. The genes are TRBV29-1 and TRBJ1-2; D is perhaps TRBD1 (6 bases). CDR1 and CDR2 (germline): SQVTM, ANQGSEA. There are 13 residues in the CDR3. V was clipped by 4 bases and J by 3 bases, with 12 bases between them.

The V call is TRBV6-5, the J call TRBJ1-3; 7 bases align to TRBD1. CDR3 length: 15 residues. Germline V gives CDR1 MNHEY, CDR2 SVGAGI. The V and J ends lost 6 bases and 7 bases, in that order; junction bases with no gene match: 12. CDR3 residues: CASRVNRGRVNTIYF. The CDR3 DNA is TGTGCCAGCAGAGTCAACAGGGGTCGAGTGAACACCATATATTTT.

This chain links TRBV5-6 with TRBJ2-5; possible D gene TRBD2, 5 bases. Germline CDR1 reads SGHDT; CDR2 reads YYEEEE. V lost 4 bases to trimming and J lost 4 bases, with 8 bases between them. The CDR3 is 12 residues long. The CDR3 here is CASSAGVETQYF. The DNA of the CDR3 is TGTGCCAGCAGCGCCGGGGTAGAGACCCAGTACTTC.

V is TRBV5-4 and J is TRBJ1-1, with TRBD1 matching over 9 bases. J lost 8 bases, V lost 4 bases, and 18 bases had no gene match. The CDR3 sequence is 17 residues long. Germline V gene sequence: CDR1 SGHNT, CDR2 YYREEE (reference sequence). CDR3 nucleotides: TGTGCCAGCAGCCCCGCCGGGGTTGGGACAGGGATTGAAGAAGCTTTCTTT. Translating gives CASSPAGVGTGIEEAFF.

CDR3 loop: CASSGRQGVQDTQYF. Here the CDR3 DNA reads TGTGCCAGTAGTGGTAGGCAGGGGGTTCAAGATACGCAGTATTTT. This chain uses TRBV19 with TRBJ2-3; 7 positions agree with TRBD1. The CDR3 runs 15 residues. Germline lookup yields CDR1 LNHDA and CDR2 SQIVND (reference sequence). With 5 bases clipped from V and 5 bases from J, the junction kept 10 bases outside the gene matches.

This chain connects TRBV11-2 to TRBJ2-7; maybe TRBD1 (6 bases). The V gene lost 6 bases and the J gene lost 2 bases, with 17 bases spanning the gap. Germline V lookup: CDR1 SGHAT, CDR2 FQNNGV. The CDR3 length is 15 residues. CDR3 in DNA: TGTGCCAGCAGGTGGGGTGCAGGGGATACCTACGAGCAGTACGTC. Encoded protein: CASRWGAGDTYEQYV.

Ten or more counts support this clone. The chain links TRBV4-1 to TRBJ2-2; possibly TRBD1 for D (6 bases). Per the germline V gene, CDR1 is MGHRA and CDR2 is YSYEKL. V lost 4 bases and J lost 2, with 14 bases in between. This CDR3 contains 16 residues. CDR3 coding DNA: TGCGCCAGCAGCCTGACCCCGGGACATAACACCGGGGAGCTGTTTTTT. It translates to CASSLTPGHNTGELFF.

The rearrangement uses TRBV5-5 and TRBJ2-4, with TRBD2 matching 9 bases. This CDR3 is 18 amino acids long. V shed 0 bases and J 6 bases; nucleotides not matched to a gene: 13. The germline V gene encodes CDR1 SGHKS and CDR2 YYEKEE (reference sequence). The CDR3 loop is CASSLAVSGSINRNIQYF. The CDR3 bases are TGTGCCAGCAGCTTGGCAGTTAGCGGGAGCATAAACAGAAACATTCAGTACTTC.

The chain carries TRBV6-5 and TRBJ1-5; the D gene is possibly TRBD1 (5 bases). V was shortened by 2 bases and J by 3 bases, with 11 bases between the two germline ends. The CDR3 consists of 15 residues. Per germline, CDR1 MNHEY and CDR2 SVGAGI. The CDR3 is CASSYRPGNNQPQHF. CDR3 in DNA: TGTGCCAGCAGTTACCGGCCAGGGAACAATCAGCCCCAGCATTTT.

This rearrangement joins TRBV2 to TRBJ1-1; 9 nucleotides align to TRBD1. CDR1 and CDR2 from the germline V gene are SNHLY and FYNNEI. The CDR3 runs 13 residues. The J segment lost 7 bases and the V segment lost 7 bases, leaving 7 bases of the junction unmatched. The DNA for the CDR3 is TGTGCCAGCACCACAGGGGGCTGGAGTGAAGCTTTCTTT. Protein sequence: CASTTGGWSEAFF.

The sample holds many counts of this clone. This rearrangement joins TRBV20-1 to TRBJ1-1; perhaps TRBD1 as D (6 bases). The germline CDR1 and CDR2 sequences are DFQATT and SNEGSKA (reference sequence). The ends were cut back, 6 bases at V and 6 bases at J, with 11 bases in the middle. The CDR3 covers 11 residues. CDR3 region: CSAYGQSEAFF. In nucleotides, the CDR3 is TGCAGTGCCTATGGACAGTCTGAAGCTTTCTTT.